These 15 T cell receptor beta chains were sequenced from one sample in a study of blood T cells in healthy people across ages. Through a sample-barcoded 5' primer and a J-beta primer mix, a second PCR was run for roughly 6 to 12 cycles. MiXCR was run by TCRdb on the 5' RACE reads, yielding one entry per CDR3 protein. The sample gives some 1.1 million distinct CDR3 sequences, about two fifths of which show up once; around 13% is in the top ten. Sequencing was done on a sample of blood. The receptors stem from a man between 18 and 29 years old in good health.

A few counts support this clonotype. The chain uses TRBV3-1 and TRBJ2-5; D ambiguous. CDR1 LGHDT and CDR2 YNNKEL come from the germline V gene (reference sequence). This CDR3 has 14 residues. V was shortened by 6 bases and J by 5 bases, with 16 bases between the two germline ends. CDR3 nucleotides: TGTGCCAGCAGAGGATGGCGCGGTGGGGAGACCCAGTACTTC. Its protein product is CASRGWRGGETQYF.

The genes are TRBV18 and TRBJ2-1; no definite D call. There are 16 residues in the CDR3. Trimming stripped 4 bases from V and 4 bases from J, with 17 bases between. Germline V gene data show CDR1 as KGHSH and CDR2 as LQKENI. CDR3 coding DNA: TGTGCCAGCTCACGGTTACCATCGACGGAGTACAATGAGCAGTTCTTC. It yields the protein CASSRLPSTEYNEQFF.

In this sample, this clonotype turned up a few times. The chain carries TRBV5-1 and TRBJ1-1, with D possibly TRBD1 on 5 matching bases. The CDR3 sequence is 16 residues long. Trimming took 0 bases from V and 6 from J, leaving 18 bases between them. CDR1 and CDR2 (germline): SGHRS, YFSETQ. The CDR3 sequence: CASSLGNSQGNAEAFF. The CDR3 DNA reads TGCGCCAGCAGCTTGGGAAATTCCCAGGGTAACGCTGAAGCTTTCTTT.

This clonotype was observed a few times. The chain combines TRBV11-1 with TRBJ1-1; D gene uncertain. The CDR3 consists of 15 residues. CDR1 SGHAT and CDR2 FQDESV come from the germline V gene (reference sequence). V was clipped by 5 bases and J by 1 base, with 14 bases between them. The chain's CDR3 is CASSRRPQRNTEAFF. CDR3 nucleotides: TGTGCCAGCAGCCGACGCCCTCAGAGGAACACTGAAGCTTTCTTT.

V and J are TRBV12-3 or TRBV12-4 and TRBJ2-3; D perhaps matches TRBD2 (5 bases). This CDR3 contains 15 residues. The germline V and J ends were trimmed by 5 bases and 4 bases, with 16 bases remaining between them. CDR3 bases: TGTGCCAGCAGTCCCAGTACCTATAGCGCAGATACGCAGTATTTT. Amino acids: CASSPSTYSADTQYF.

The table lists this clonotype with a few counts. The genes are TRBV10-3 and TRBJ1-1, with 8 bases that match TRBD1. The CDR3 totals 13 residues. J was trimmed by 0 bases and V by 9 bases; bases with no gene match: 3. The germline CDR1 and CDR2 sequences are ENHRY and SYGVKD. CDR3 sequence reads: CAMGTGLNTEAFF. The CDR3 bases are TGTGCCATGGGGACAGGACTGAACACTGAAGCTTTCTTT.

This clonotype was recorded a few times. This CDR3 is CASTGYNEQFF. The CDR3 DNA reads TGTGCCAGCACCGGTTACAATGAGCAGTTCTTC. The chain recombines TRBV3-1 with TRBJ2-1; no firm D call. The CDR3 is 11 residues long. CDR1 and CDR2 from the germline V gene are LGHDT and YNNKEL (reference sequence). V was clipped by 7 bases and J by 4 bases, with 5 bases between them.

This clonotype has a handful of counts. The chain combines TRBV10-3 with TRBJ1-1; weak D call: TRBD1 (5 bases). The CDR3 extends over 13 amino acids. CDR1 is ENHRY and CDR2 is SYGVKD in the germline V gene. Trimming took off 10 bases at V and 5 bases at J, with 17 bases between the two ends. CDR3 DNA sequence: TGTGCCACCATCAGGGAGGGTGTTACTGAAGCTTTCTTT. Translated, it gives CATIREGVTEAFF.

The chain links TRBV12-3 or TRBV12-4 to TRBJ2-1; no clear D gene. V was cut by 2 bases and J by 7 bases, with 18 bases left in between. The length of the CDR3 is 16 residues. The CDR3 protein is CASSLSSTGPRNEQFF. The CDR3 region has the DNA TGTGCCAGCAGTTTATCCTCCACCGGGCCCCGAAATGAGCAGTTCTTC.

Remarks on this clonotype: At one end the junction does not follow the germline gene, possibly because of a read error. This chain uses TRBV3-1 with TRBJ2-3; no definite D call. CDR1 is LGHDT, CDR2 YNNKEL, per germline (reference sequence). The CDR3 length is 15 residues. CDR3 region: CASSPALVGTDTRYF. CDR3 nucleotides: TGTGCCAGCAGCCCAGCTCTCGTCGGCACAGATACGCGGTATTTT.

This clonotype has a count of ten or more. CDR3 residues: CASSPSATNEKLFF. DNA for the CDR3: TGTGCCAGCAGCCCGAGTGCAACTAATGAAAAACTGTTTTTT. The rearrangement links TRBV12-3 or TRBV12-4 to TRBJ1-4; no reliable D call. This CDR3 is 14 amino acids long. V lost 6 bases and J 0 bases, leaving 8 bases between the germline ends.

V is TRBV6-5 and J is TRBJ1-4, with 9 bases identical to TRBD1. With 8 bases clipped from V and 8 bases from J, the junction kept 3 bases outside the gene matches. Germline lookup yields CDR1 MNHEY and CDR2 SVGAGI. The length of the CDR3 is 12 residues. The CDR3 region has the DNA TGTGCCAGCCGGGACAGGGAAGAAAAACTGTTTTTT. Translating it yields CASRDREEKLFF.

This clonotype occurred a few times. This sequence joins TRBV3-1 and TRBJ2-7, with TRBD1 matching over 8 bases. V shed 2 bases, J shed 1 base, and the junction held 7 bases outside the gene matches. This CDR3 is 16 amino acids long. Looked up from germline, CDR1 is LGHDT and CDR2 is YNNKEL (reference sequence). CDR3: CASSQPLGQGSYEQYF. In nucleotides, the CDR3 is TGTGCCAGCAGCCAACCACTAGGACAGGGTTCCTACGAGCAGTACTTC.

The chain is built from TRBV6-6 and TRBJ2-3; D gene unclear. Between the trimmed V and J ends, which lost 8 bases and 0 bases, there was a span of 9 bases. From germline, CDR1 is MNHNY and CDR2 SVGAGI (reference sequence). The CDR3 has 13 residues. CDR3 in amino acids: CASGWASTDTQYF. In DNA form, the CDR3 reads TGTGCCAGCGGTTGGGCTAGCACAGATACGCAGTATTTT.

This clonotype was seen more than once but under ten times. This chain uses TRBV5-1 with TRBJ2-5; 8 positions match TRBD2. J was trimmed by 5 bases and V by 1 base; bases with no gene match: 10. Germline V gene sequence: CDR1 SGHRS, CDR2 YFSETQ. The length of the CDR3 is 16 residues. CDR3 residues: CASSLSFSGVGETQYF. The CDR3 DNA reads as TGCGCCAGCAGCTTGAGTTTTAGCGGGGTCGGGGAGACCCAGTACTTC.